This passage covers 4 T cell receptor beta chains from one sample sequenced in a study of read filtering for tumor transcriptome and immune sequencing. From 300 to 400 ng of RNA, a library with molecular barcoded alpha/delta and beta/gamma adaptors was made. TCRdb reprocessed the reads with MiXCR, giving one entry per CDR3 protein. Of 130,000 or so distinct CDR3 sequences listed, under 15% are singletons. Input material: a population of CD138-negative cells sorted from bone marrow. These receptors all stem from a donor at least 40 years old with multiple myeloma.

This clonotype was counted ten times or more. The chain carries TRBV9 and TRBJ2-5; no definite D call. CDR1 is SGDLS, CDR2 YYNGEE, per germline. Between the trimmed V and J ends, which lost 0 bases and 5 bases, there was a span of 14 bases. This CDR3 contains 15 residues. DNA for the CDR3: TGTGCCAGCAGCGTAGCGGGTCGAGGTGGCGAGACCCAGTACTTC. Amino acids: CASSVAGRGGETQYF.

This clonotype appeared many times. The chain has TRBV19 and TRBJ2-2, with D tentatively TRBD2 (5 bases). The CDR3 consists of 13 residues. Germline-derived CDR1 and CDR2 are LNHDA and SQIVND (reference sequence). V lost 7 bases, J lost 5 bases, and 11 bases lay in between. The CDR3 spells CASNEGWTGELFF. The CDR3 DNA reads TGTGCCAGTAATGAGGGCTGGACCGGGGAGCTGTTTTTT.

In this sample, this clonotype turned up many times. The V call is TRBV6-5, the J call TRBJ2-1; a weak D match, TRBD1 (6 bases). The germline V gene has CDR1 MNHEY and CDR2 SVGAGI. Trimming pared 2 bases from V and 0 bases from J, leaving 14 bases between. There are 17 residues in the CDR3. The CDR3 protein is CASSYVGTGFSYNEQFF. The DNA for the CDR3 is TGTGCCAGCAGTTACGTGGGTACAGGGTTCTCCTACAATGAGCAGTTCTTC.

At least ten counts were recorded for this clonotype. CDR3: CSAPPGGQETQYF. The CDR3 DNA is TGCAGTGCTCCTCCGGGAGGACAAGAGACCCAGTACTTC. This sequence joins TRBV20-1 and TRBJ2-5, with 7 positions matching TRBD2. CDR3 length: 13 amino acids. CDR1 and CDR2 (germline): DFQATT, SNEGSKA (reference sequence). V gave up 5 bases and J gave up 2 bases; unmatched junction bases: 5.